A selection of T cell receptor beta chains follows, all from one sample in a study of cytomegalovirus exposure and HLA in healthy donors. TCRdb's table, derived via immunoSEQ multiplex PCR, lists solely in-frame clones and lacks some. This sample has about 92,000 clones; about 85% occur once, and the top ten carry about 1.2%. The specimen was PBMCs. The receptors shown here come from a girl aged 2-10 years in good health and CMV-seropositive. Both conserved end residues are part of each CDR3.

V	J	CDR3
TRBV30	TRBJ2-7	CAWGRGDEQYF
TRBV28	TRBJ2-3	CASSFRVDTQYF
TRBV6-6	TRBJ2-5	CASSRQGETQYF
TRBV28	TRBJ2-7	CASSPIIGLGAYEQYF
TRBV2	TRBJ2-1	CASSDSIVMVRQFF
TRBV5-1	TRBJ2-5	CASSFGTGTGEETQYF
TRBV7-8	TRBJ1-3	CASSRGQVGENTIYF
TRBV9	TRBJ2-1	CASSASGSWPNEQFF
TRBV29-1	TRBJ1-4	CSASDRPEKLFF
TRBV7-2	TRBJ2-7	CASSLGQGSGSREQYF
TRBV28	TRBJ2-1	CASSRRTSGRVINEQFF
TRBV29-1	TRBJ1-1	CSVSPRHIRDRGGGGNTEAFF
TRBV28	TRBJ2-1	CASSLISGINYNEQFF
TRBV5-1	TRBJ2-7	CASSLWTSGVLYYEQYF
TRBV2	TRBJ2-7	CASSYTGRDEQYF
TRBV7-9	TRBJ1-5	CASSYKGYQPQHF
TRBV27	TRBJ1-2	CASSADRDSFDGYTF
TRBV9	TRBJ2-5	CASNSQGGLADRETQYF